What follows are 14 T cell receptor beta chains derived from one specimen sequenced in a study of shared clonotypes between healthy human individuals. TCRdb keeps only in-frame clones here, not all; method: immunoSEQ multiplex PCR. The table shows about 2.3 million clones, with approximately 93% occurring only once. Input material: naive CD4+ T cells from PBMCs. Subset noted: CD45RA+ positively selected. The receptors stem from a man between 18 and 35 years old in good health. Some clones in this sample may be carry-over from other donors' samples.

The V and J genes are TRBV5-1 and TRBJ2-2, with 7 bases identical to TRBD1. Germline assignment: CDR1 SGHRS and CDR2 YFSETQ. V dropped 4 bases and J dropped 3; count of bases not matched to a gene: 9. The CDR3 loop spans 16 amino acids. The CDR3 sequence is CASSAKGGSHTGELFF. In DNA, the CDR3 is TGCGCCAGCAGCGCAAAAGGGGGCTCCCACACCGGGGAGCTGTTTTTT.

This clone was picked up one time. The gene calls are TRBV5-1 and TRBJ2-3; D unresolved. V lost 4 bases to trimming and J lost 3 bases, with 12 bases between them. This CDR3 is 14 amino acids long. The germline V gene encodes CDR1 SGHRS and CDR2 YFSETQ. In DNA form, the CDR3 reads TGCGCCAGCAGCATCAGCTACGAGACAGATACGCAGTATTTT. The encoded protein is CASSISYETDTQYF.

V usage is TRBV7-8 and J usage is TRBJ2-7, with 9 positions matching TRBD2. This CDR3 comprises 15 residues. V trimming: 1 base; J trimming: 6 bases; junction bases outside the gene matches: 7. In germline, CDR1 is SGHVS, CDR2 FQNEAQ. CDR3 sequence reads: CASSLVKREVGEQYF. The CDR3 nucleotides read TGTGCCAGCAGCTTAGTTAAGCGGGAGGTGGGCGAGCAGTACTTC.

The V and J genes are TRBV7-2 and TRBJ2-1, with 11 nucleotides matching TRBD2. CDR3 length: 17 residues. J was trimmed by 0 bases and V by 1 base; bases with no gene match: 2. Germline V gives CDR1 SGHTA, CDR2 FQGNSA. The DNA of the CDR3 is TGTGCCAGCAGCTTAGTTGGGACTAGCGGCTCCTACAATGAGCAGTTCTTC. As protein: CASSLVGTSGSYNEQFF.

About this clone: This same CDR3 is encoded by further DNA sequences in the sample. The gene calls are TRBV7-2 and TRBJ2-7; the match to TRBD1 covers 8 bases. Trimming cost V 1 base and J 0 bases; bases outside gene matches: 2. The germline CDR1 and CDR2 sequences are SGHTA and FQGNSA. This CDR3 region has 15 residues. The CDR3: CASSLGTGSSYEQYF. The CDR3, as DNA: TGTGCCAGCAGCTTAGGGACAGGGAGCTCCTACGAGCAGTACTTC.

The chain recombines TRBV5-4 with TRBJ2-7; unclear D gene. Germline V lookup: CDR1 SGHNT, CDR2 YYREEE (reference sequence). V lost 4 bases and J 0 bases, leaving 14 bases between the germline ends. The CDR3 is made up of 15 amino acids. CDR3 protein: CASSVGPPDSYEQYF. The CDR3 DNA reads TGTGCCAGCAGCGTCGGCCCTCCAGACTCCTACGAGCAGTACTTC. The variable domain in full, completed from reference TRBV5-4 and TRBJ2-7, reads ETGVTQSPTHLIKTRGQQVTLRCSSQSGHNTVSWYQQALGQGPQFIFQYYREEENGRGNFPPRFSGLQFPNYSSELNVNALELDDSALYLCASSVGPPDSYEQYFGPGTRLTVT.

The chain joins TRBV7-3 to TRBJ2-7, with D tentatively TRBD2 (7 bases). Germline V gene sequence: CDR1 SGHTA, CDR2 FQGTGA. Trimming pared 5 bases from V and 3 bases from J, leaving 17 bases between. This CDR3 is 15 amino acids long. The DNA of the CDR3 is TGTGCCAGCAGCCCCCGCGGGGGCGAATTCTACGAGCAGTACTTC. Its protein is CASSPRGGEFYEQYF.

V usage is TRBV27 and J usage is TRBJ2-1, with 11 bases identical to TRBD2. The CDR3 runs to 15 residues. CDR1 and CDR2 (germline): MNHEY, SMNVEV (reference sequence). V trimming: 4 bases; J trimming: 5 bases; junction bases outside the gene matches: 4. The CDR3 region is CASSSLAGGDNEQFF. CDR3 coding DNA: TGTGCCAGCAGTTCGCTAGCGGGAGGTGACAATGAGCAGTTCTTC.

Of note for this clone: The sample contains more than one DNA sequence encoding this CDR3. V gene TRBV7-2 combines with J gene TRBJ1-1; 7 nucleotides agree with TRBD1. J gave up 2 bases and V 2 bases, and 2 bases lay outside the gene matches. Germline V lookup: CDR1 SGHTA, CDR2 FQGNSA. CDR3 size: 14 residues. The CDR3 is CASSLYRGNTEAFF. DNA for the CDR3: TGTGCCAGCAGCTTATACAGGGGAAACACTGAAGCTTTCTTT.

The chain links TRBV10-2 to TRBJ1-1; 8 positions match TRBD1. The CDR3 covers 14 residues. Per germline, CDR1 WSHSY and CDR2 SAAADI. The V and J ends lost 10 bases and 6 bases, in that order; junction bases with no gene match: 13. The CDR3, as DNA: TGCGCCACCGGACAGGGAGTAATATTAGCTGAAGCTTTCTTT. This encodes CATGQGVILAEAFF.

This chain's CDR3 is CAWSSGQGYQPQHF. Here the CDR3 DNA reads TGTGCCTGGAGTTCAGGACAGGGGTATCAGCCCCAGCATTTT. The chain links TRBV30 to TRBJ1-5; 9 positions agree with TRBD1. Germline V lookup: CDR1 GTSNPN, CDR2 SVGIG (reference sequence). The CDR3 is made up of 14 amino acids. Trimming took 2 bases from V and 5 from J; bases not matched to a gene: 4.

The V and J genes are TRBV6-5 and TRBJ2-7; weak D call: TRBD2 (6 bases). The V gene lost 0 bases and the J gene lost 7 bases, with 13 bases spanning the gap. The CDR3 runs to 14 residues. CDR1 and CDR2 from the germline V gene are MNHEY and SVGAGI. CDR3 nucleotides: TGTGCCAGCAGTTACTCGGGGGGATTACGGGAGCAGTACTTC. Protein sequence: CASSYSGGLREQYF.

The V and J genes are TRBV28 and TRBJ2-5; the D is unclear. V was trimmed by 7 bases and J by 2 bases, leaving 11 bases between them. CDR1 is MDHEN and CDR2 is SYDVKM in the germline V gene. This CDR3 is built from 13 residues. This chain's CDR3 is CASIAPRQETQYF. DNA for the CDR3: TGTGCCAGCATAGCCCCCAGGCAAGAGACCCAGTACTTC.

This clone showed up just a few times. The V and J genes are TRBV5-1 and TRBJ1-4; no clear D gene. Germline values: CDR1 SGHRS, CDR2 YFSETQ. Trimming stripped 0 bases from V and 0 bases from J, with 3 bases between. This CDR3 comprises 14 residues. CDR3 region: CASSLVTTNEKLFF. CDR3 bases: TGCGCCAGCAGCTTGGTTACAACTAATGAAAAACTGTTTTTT. Full variable domain (missing parts from reference TRBV5-1 and TRBJ1-4): KAGVTQTPRYLIKTRGQQVTLSCSPISGHRSVSWYQQTPGQGLQFLFEYFSETQRNKGNFPGRFSGRQFSNSRSEMNVSTLELGDSALYLCASSLVTTNEKLFFGSGTQLSVL.